This is a list of T cell receptor beta chains from one sample in a study of blood T cell repertoires in COVID-19. The table came from immunoSEQ multiplex PCR; TCRdb's copy has only in-frame clones and leaves some out. The sample lists approximately 230,000 clones, about 91% seen once, with over 1.1% in the top ten. Sequenced material: peripheral blood. The receptor set was obtained from a man aged 80 or over with acute or convalescent COVID-19. The CDR3 runs from the conserved cysteine through the conserved F or W. Fields, in order: J gene, V gene, clone size, D gene, CDR3 DNA, CDR3 protein. The D gene is left open where the match is weak. Some rows mark clone size as missing; the rest say once, few, many or name a class of expanded clone.

TRBJ2-5,TRBV7-2,NA,TRBD2,TGTGCCAGCAGCCCTCCGGGGGGGGAAGGGGAGACCCAGTACTTC,CASSPPGGEGETQYF
TRBJ2-7,TRBV19,NA,TRBD1,TGTGCCAGTAGTATTCAAGGGGACAGGGCCTACGAGCAGTACTTC,CASSIQGDRAYEQYF
TRBJ2-2,TRBV4-3,NA,NA,TGCGCCAGCAGCCAAGCCCGCGGCACCGGGGAGCTGTTTTTT,CASSQARGTGELFF
TRBJ1-2,TRBV6-5,NA,NA,TGTGCCAGCAGCTTGACAGGCACTAACTATGGCTACACCTTC,CASSLTGTNYGYTF
TRBJ2-1,TRBV5-5,NA,NA,TGTGCCAGCAGCTCTCGACAAGCAATTTACAATGAGCAGTTCTTC,CASSSRQAIYNEQFF
TRBJ1-2,TRBV25-1,few,TRBD1,TGTGCCAGCAGCAGACAGGGCGCCAATTGGGGCTACACCTTC,CASSRQGANWGYTF
TRBJ2-3,TRBV6-6,NA,NA,TGTGCCAGCAGTGGTGGGAGTCAAGGTACGCAGTATTTT,CASSGGSQGTQYF
TRBJ1-1,TRBV7-3,NA,TRBD1,TGTGCCAGCAGCTTATGGCAGGGGGGGAACACTGAAGCTTTCTTT,CASSLWQGGNTEAFF
TRBJ2-5,TRBV6-4,NA,TRBD2,TGTGCCAGCAGCCCCGGAGTAGCGGGGGGCCGGGAGACCCAGTACTTC,CASSPGVAGGRETQYF
TRBJ2-5,TRBV5-4,once,TRBD2,TGTGCCAGCAGCTCGGGACTAGCGGGGGGTGGAGAGACCCAGTACTTC,CASSSGLAGGGETQYF
TRBJ1-2,TRBV20-1,NA,TRBD1,TGCAGTGCTAGTGGACAGGGAGGCTATGGCTACACCTTC,CSASGQGGYGYTF
TRBJ1-2,TRBV28,NA,NA,TGTGCCAGCAGTTTGTACGGTATACGCTACACCTTC,CASSLYGIRYTF
TRBJ1-2,TRBV5-1,NA,NA,TGCGCCAGCAGCTTGGGAGGGGGTCAGGGAAGATTCGGCTACACCTTC,CASSLGGGQGRFGYTF
TRBJ2-1,TRBV6-1,NA,TRBD2,TGTGCCAGCAGTGAAACCCTACTCCGGGAGGGGCAGTTCTTC,CASSETLLREGQFF
TRBJ1-4,TRBV7-9,NA,NA,TGTGCCAGCAGCTTTTTATCCGGGAGTAATGAAAAACTGTTTTTT,CASSFLSGSNEKLFF
TRBJ1-5,TRBV10-3,NA,TRBD1,TGTGCCACACAGGGGGCGTCAGGTCAGCCCCAGCATTTT,CATQGASGQPQHF
TRBJ2-2,TRBV5-4,NA,TRBD1,TGTGCCAGCAGCTTAGGAAGCAGGGGGCGGACCGGGGAGCTGTTTTTT,CASSLGSRGRTGELFF
TRBJ1-1,TRBV19,NA,NA,TGTGCCAGTAGTCCTGGGACACCTAACACTGAAGCTTTCTTT,CASSPGTPNTEAFF
TRBJ1-4,TRBV5-4,NA,NA,TGTGCCAGCAGCCTTGGCGGAGTTACGGTGGATGAAAAACTGTTTTTT,CASSLGGVTVDEKLFF
TRBJ1-3,TRBV28,NA,NA,TGTGCCAGCAGGGGACGGAGGGCAAACTCTGGAAACACCATATATTTT,CASRGRRANSGNTIYF
TRBJ1-1,TRBV19,NA,TRBD1,TGTGCCAGTAGTATACAGGGGGCAAACACTGAAGCTTTCTTT,CASSIQGANTEAFF
TRBJ1-2,TRBV15,NA,NA,TGTGCCACCAGCAGCTACCGGGACATTTATGGCTACACCTTC,CATSSYRDIYGYTF
TRBJ2-7,TRBV6-1,NA,NA,TGTGCCAGCAGTGATGGGGGAGGCTACGAGCAGTACTTC,CASSDGGGYEQYF
TRBJ2-2,TRBV11-3,NA,TRBD2,TGTGCCAGCAGCTTAGACGCGAGCGGGAGGGCCACCGGGGAGCTGTTTTTT,CASSLDASGRATGELFF
TRBJ2-1,TRBV4-3,NA,TRBD1,TGCGCCAGCAGCCAAGATAAACAGGGGGCCTACAATGAGCAGTTCTTC,CASSQDKQGAYNEQFF
TRBJ1-4,TRBV19,NA,NA,TGTGCCAGTAGAGGGGCGGCTAATGAAAAACTGTTTTTT,CASRGAANEKLFF
TRBJ2-3,TRBV5-1,NA,NA,TGCGCCAGCAGCTTGGATGAGGGCAGCACAGATACGCAGTATTTT,CASSLDEGSTDTQYF
TRBJ1-2,TRBV29-1,NA,NA,TGCAGCGGAGGACAGACTAACTATGGCTACACCTTC,CSGGQTNYGYTF
TRBJ2-5,TRBV10-3,NA,NA,TGTGCCATCAGTGAGTCGGCAGTGGGAGTGATCCGGACCCAGTACTTC,CAISESAVGVIRTQYF
TRBJ2-7,TRBV19,NA,NA,TGTGCCAGTAGTATAGGCGGCCAGACGTTATCCTACGAGCAGTACTTC,CASSIGGQTLSYEQYF
TRBJ1-3,TRBV7-9,NA,NA,TGTGCCAGCAGTTTTACAGGGATCTCTGGAAACACCATATATTTT,CASSFTGISGNTIYF
TRBJ2-1,TRBV18,NA,NA,TGTGCCAGCTCACCGAGGGGGATATGGAATGAGCAGTTCTTC,CASSPRGIWNEQFF
TRBJ2-1,TRBV9,NA,TRBD1,TGTGCCAGCAGCGCGGGACAGGGCTCCTACAATGAGCAGTTCTTC,CASSAGQGSYNEQFF
TRBJ1-2,TRBV7-2,NA,TRBD1,TGTGCCAGCAGCTTAGGACAGGGTAACTATGGCTACACCTTC,CASSLGQGNYGYTF
TRBJ2-1,TRBV2,NA,TRBD2,TGTGCCAGCAGTAGCGGGGGGGCCCGGGAGCAGTTCTTC,CASSSGGAREQFF
TRBJ2-5,TRBV15,NA,NA,TGTGCCACCAGCAGAGATCTGGGGGGGCAGGAGACCCAGTACTTC,CATSRDLGGQETQYF
TRBJ1-3,TRBV5-1,NA,TRBD1,TGCGCCAGCAGCTTGGGGACAGGGGGCTTGGGAAACACCATATATTTT,CASSLGTGGLGNTIYF
TRBJ2-5,TRBV29-1,NA,NA,TGCAGCGTGGGAGGGGGGGCTGAGACCCAGTACTTC,CSVGGGAETQYF
TRBJ1-4,TRBV5-1,NA,NA,TGCGCCAGCGCCGCTCAGACAGCCCGAAATGAAAAATTGTTTTTT,CASAAQTARNEKLFF
TRBJ1-2,TRBV9,once,TRBD1,TGTGCCAGCAGCCCACAGGGGGACTATGGCTACACCTTC,CASSPQGDYGYTF
TRBJ1-4,TRBV28,NA,NA,TGTGCCAGCAGAGCCGAGGGGGTCGGGGCGGAAAAACTGTTTTTT,CASRAEGVGAEKLFF
TRBJ1-3,TRBV6-6,once,TRBD1,TGTGCCAGCAGTTACGAGACAGGGATCGGAAACACCATATATTTT,CASSYETGIGNTIYF
TRBJ1-5,TRBV6-2/TRBV6-3,NA,NA,TGTGCCAGCAGTCAGTTCAGGGGAGGGAATCAGCCCCAGCATTTT,CASSQFRGGNQPQHF
TRBJ1-2,TRBV4-1,NA,TRBD1,TGCGCCAGCAGCCCTGGACAGGGGGTTAACTATGGCTACACCTTC,CASSPGQGVNYGYTF
TRBJ2-5,TRBV7-8,NA,NA,TGTGCCAGCAGCTTAGCCGGTACGGGGGTAGGGGAGACCCAGTACTTC,CASSLAGTGVGETQYF
TRBJ2-1,TRBV6-5,NA,TRBD2,TGTGCCAGCAGTCGGACTAGCGGGACCAATGAGCAGTTCTTC,CASSRTSGTNEQFF
TRBJ2-5,TRBV7-3,NA,NA,TGTGCCAGCAGTCTGTTTGGGGGCCCCCAAGAGACCCAGTACTTC,CASSLFGGPQETQYF
TRBJ2-1,TRBV19,NA,TRBD2,TGTGCCAGTAGTATAGATCCGGGACTAGCGAAAGGGGAGCAGTTCTTC,CASSIDPGLAKGEQFF
TRBJ2-3,TRBV7-2,NA,TRBD2,TGTGCCAGCAGCCCTGGACTAGTGAGGTCCACAGATACGCAGTATTTT,CASSPGLVRSTDTQYF
TRBJ1-2,TRBV4-2,NA,NA,TGTGCCAGCAGCCACGAGTTGACACTGGCCCCCTATGGCTACACCTTC,CASSHELTLAPYGYTF
TRBJ2-2,TRBV7-2,NA,NA,TGTGCCAGCAGCTTAAATGGGGGCGCGAACACCGGGGAGCTGTTTTTT,CASSLNGGANTGELFF
TRBJ1-1,TRBV7-7,NA,NA,TGTGCTAGCAGTTCACCGGGCACTGAAGCTTTCTTT,CASSSPGTEAFF
TRBJ2-1,TRBV9,NA,NA,TGTGCCAGCAGCGTAGGTGGGGGGGCCGGCAATGAGCAGTTCTTC,CASSVGGGAGNEQFF
TRBJ2-2,TRBV7-8,few,NA,TGTGCCAGCAGCTTAGTCCGGGGAGTTAACACCGGGGAGCTGTTTTTT,CASSLVRGVNTGELFF
TRBJ1-6,TRBV5-1,few,NA,TGCGCCAGCAGCTTGAGTGGAGGGCAAGGTCATTCACCCCTCCACTTT,CASSLSGGQGHSPLHF
TRBJ2-3,TRBV19,NA,TRBD1,TGTGCCAGTGGGACAGGCGGTACAGATACGCAGTATTTT,CASGTGGTDTQYF
TRBJ1-5,TRBV5-1,few,TRBD1,TGCGCCAGCAGCACGGGACAGGGCGGCAATCAGCCCCAGCATTTT,CASSTGQGGNQPQHF
TRBJ2-2,TRBV28,NA,NA,TGTGCCAGCAGTATCCTCAGGGGGGCCGGGGAGCTGTTTTTT,CASSILRGAGELFF
TRBJ1-2,TRBV3-1/TRBV3-2,NA,NA,TGTGCCAGCAGCCAAGATACCGGAAGAGGGGGCTACACCTTC,CASSQDTGRGGYTF
TRBJ2-1,TRBV5-4,NA,TRBD1,TGTGCCAGCAGCCGCCGGGACAGGGGATACAATGAGCAGTTCTTC,CASSRRDRGYNEQFF